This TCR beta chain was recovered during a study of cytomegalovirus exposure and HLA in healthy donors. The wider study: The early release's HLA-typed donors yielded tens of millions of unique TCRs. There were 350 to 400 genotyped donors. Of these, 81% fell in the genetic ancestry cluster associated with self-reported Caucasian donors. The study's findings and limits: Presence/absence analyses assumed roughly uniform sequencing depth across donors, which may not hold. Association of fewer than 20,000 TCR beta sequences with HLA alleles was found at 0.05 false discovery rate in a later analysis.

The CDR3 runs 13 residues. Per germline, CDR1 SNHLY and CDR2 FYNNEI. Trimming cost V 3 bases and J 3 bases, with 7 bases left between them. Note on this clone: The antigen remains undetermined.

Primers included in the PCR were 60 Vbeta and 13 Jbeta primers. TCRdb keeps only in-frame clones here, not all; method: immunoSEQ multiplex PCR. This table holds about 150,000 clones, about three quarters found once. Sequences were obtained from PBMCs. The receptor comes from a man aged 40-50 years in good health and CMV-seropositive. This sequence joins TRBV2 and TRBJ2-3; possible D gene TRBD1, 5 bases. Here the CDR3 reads CASSDQGTDTQYF. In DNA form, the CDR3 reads TGTGCCAGCAGTGATCAGGGTACAGATACGCAGTATTTT.